Below are 7 T cell receptor beta chains sequenced from a single sample in a study of blood T cells in healthy people across ages (dated by TCRdb to between 2015 and 2016). Library generation was performed with 5' RACE. Sequencing took place on an Illumina HiSeq 2500. A second PCR of roughly 6 to 11 cycles was run with a J-beta primer mix and a sample-barcoded 5' primer. Using fastp at Q25 and MiXCR, TCRdb reprocessed the public reads and kept productive beta chains. CDR3 protein sequences are deduplicated, and each keeps its most common genes and DNA. Counted in this sample were about 1.4 million distinct CDR3 sequences; approximately 63% of them appeared once. Under 8.5% of the sample is in the top ten clones. Sequencing input: blood. These receptors all stem from a man in his late teens or twenties in good health.

This clonotype was found once. Because the CDR3 is missing its conserved closing phenylalanine or tryptophan, this is likely a read error. The genes are TRBV5-1 and TRBJ2-1, with TRBD1 matching over 9 bases. Germline CDR1 is SGHRS and CDR2 is YFSETQ. CDR3 length: 15 residues. After removal of 4 bases from V and 4 bases from J, the junction contained 6 bases not matched to a gene. The CDR3 region has the DNA TGCGCCAGCAGCCCTACAGGGGGCGAATACAATGAGCAGTTCTTA. Translating gives CASSPTGGEYNEQFL.

The chain couples TRBV4-1 to TRBJ1-1; no clear D gene. Trimming removed 1 base at V and 0 bases at J, with 9 bases between. The CDR3 is made up of 15 amino acids. The V gene's germline CDR1 is MGHRA and CDR2 YSYEKL. This CDR3 reads CASSQGGGMNTEAFF. CDR3 in DNA: TGCGCCAGCAGCCAAGGGGGAGGGATGAACACTGAAGCTTTCTTT.

The V gene is TRBV3-1, the J gene TRBJ2-7; D may be TRBD1 or TRBD2 (5 bases each). The germline V gene has CDR1 LGHDT and CDR2 YNNKEL (reference sequence). The V end was cut by 0 bases, the J end by 6 bases, with 18 bases between. The CDR3 contains 16 residues. CDR3 DNA: TGTGCCAGCAGCCAAGATCTAGGGACCATCACCACCGAGCAGTACTTC. It is translated as CASSQDLGTITTEQYF.

This clonotype has more than one count but fewer than ten. The chain couples TRBV25-1 to TRBJ2-1; no reliable D call. The germline gives CDR1 MGHDK, CDR2 SYGVNS. The CDR3 extends over 9 amino acids. The V end was cut by 2 bases, the J end by 12 bases, with 2 bases between. The CDR3 spells CASSERQFF. The CDR3 DNA follows: TGTGCCAGCAGTGAAAGGCAGTTCTTC. The whole variable domain, filled in from reference TRBV25-1 and TRBJ2-1, reads EADIYQTPRYLVIGTGKKITLECSQTMGHDKMYWYQQDPGMELHLIHYSYGVNSTEKGDLSSESTVSRIRTEHFPLTLESARPSHTSQYLCASSERQFFGPGTRLTVL.

This clonotype was counted a single time. This chain joins TRBV12-3 or TRBV12-4 and TRBJ2-5; TRBD1 matches at 8 bases. The ends lost 4 bases at V and 2 bases at J; junction bases unmatched: 3. There are 14 residues in the CDR3. CDR3 coding DNA: TGTGCCAGCAGTTGGACAGGGCGGCAAGAGACCCAGTACTTC. Amino acids: CASSWTGRQETQYF.

The chain recombines TRBV5-1 with TRBJ2-7; tentatively, D is TRBD1 (6 bases). CDR3 length equals 12 residues. The V gene lost 4 bases and the J gene lost 5 bases, with 10 bases spanning the gap. Germline V gives CDR1 SGHRS, CDR2 YFSETQ. Written as DNA, the CDR3 is TGCGCCAGCAGCATTAGACAGGACGAGCAGTACTTC. Its protein is CASSIRQDEQYF. The variable domain in full, with the rest retrieved from reference TRBV5-1 and TRBJ2-7, is KAGVTQTPRYLIKTRGQQVTLSCSPISGHRSVSWYQQTPGQGLQFLFEYFSETQRNKGNFPGRFSGRQFSNSRSEMNVSTLELGDSALYLCASSIRQDEQYFGPGTRLTVT.

The rearrangement joins TRBV4-1 to TRBJ1-1, with a weak D call TRBD1 (6 bases). CDR1 is MGHRA and CDR2 is YSYEKL in the germline V gene. The CDR3 is 14 amino acids. V was trimmed by 2 bases and J by 4 bases, leaving 11 bases between them. The CDR3 nucleotides read TGCGCCAGCAGCCAATCACAGGGACCCACTGAAGCTTTCTTT. Its translation: CASSQSQGPTEAFF.